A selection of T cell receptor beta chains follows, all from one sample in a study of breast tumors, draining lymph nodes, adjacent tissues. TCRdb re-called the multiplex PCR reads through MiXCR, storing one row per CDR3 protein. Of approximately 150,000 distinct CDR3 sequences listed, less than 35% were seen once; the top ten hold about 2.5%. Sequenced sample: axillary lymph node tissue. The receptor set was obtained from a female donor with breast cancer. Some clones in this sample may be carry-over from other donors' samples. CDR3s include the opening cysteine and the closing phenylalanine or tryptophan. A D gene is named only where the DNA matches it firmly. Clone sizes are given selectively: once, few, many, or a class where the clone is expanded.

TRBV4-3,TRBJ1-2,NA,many,TGCGCCAGCAGCCAAGTTTTATCCGGTGTGGGTGGCTACACCTTC,CASSQVLSGVGGYTF
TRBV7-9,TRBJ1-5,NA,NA,TGTGCCAGCAGCTTAGGTCTGGAGAACAATCAGCCCCAGCATTTT,CASSLGLENNQPQHF
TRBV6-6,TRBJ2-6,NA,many,TGTGCCAGCAGTCCTACGGGACAACAAATCTCTGGGGCCAACGTCCTGACTTTC,CASSPTGQQISGANVLTF
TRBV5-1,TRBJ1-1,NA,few,TGCGCCAGCAGCTTGGTAGGGGTAGTCAACACTGAAGCTTTCTTT,CASSLVGVVNTEAFF
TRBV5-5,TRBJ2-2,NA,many,TGTGCCAGCAGCCCGACCGGCCCTAGGCGGACCGGGGAGCTGTTTTTT,CASSPTGPRRTGELFF
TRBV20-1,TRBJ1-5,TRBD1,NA,TGCAGTGCTAGATCCCACGACAGGGTTGGAAACAATCAGCCCCAGCATTTT,CSARSHDRVGNNQPQHF
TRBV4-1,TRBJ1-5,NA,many,TGCGCCAGCAGTCTCAGGGAGAATCAGCCCCAGCATTTT,CASSLRENQPQHF
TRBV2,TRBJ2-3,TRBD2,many,TGTGCCAGCAGTGAACTAGCGGGGGCAGATACGCAGTATTTT,CASSELAGADTQYF
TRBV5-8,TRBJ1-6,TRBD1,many,TGTGCCAGCAGCTTGTCCGGGACAGGGACCAATTCACCCCTCCACTTT,CASSLSGTGTNSPLHF
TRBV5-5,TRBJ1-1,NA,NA,TGTGCCAGAGGCCGATTGGTGAACACTGAAGCTTTCTTT,CARGRLVNTEAFF
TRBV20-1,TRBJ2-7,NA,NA,TGCAGTGCTACGTCAGACTACGAGCAGTACTTC,CSATSDYEQYF
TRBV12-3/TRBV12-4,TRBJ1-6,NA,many,TGTGCCAGCAGGAGGGAACTTAATTCACCCCTCCACTTT,CASRRELNSPLHF
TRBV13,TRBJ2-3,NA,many,TGTGCCAGCAGCTTATTTAAGACCGGCCAGTATTTT,CASSLFKTGQYF
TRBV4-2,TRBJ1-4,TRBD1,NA,TGTGCCAGCAGCCAAGGGACAGGGAGAAATAGCCTGTTTTTT,CASSQGTGRNSLFF
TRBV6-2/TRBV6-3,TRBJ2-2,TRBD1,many,TGTGCCAGCAACCATCCAGGGGGCAGGGAGGCCACCGGGGAGCTGTTTTTT,CASNHPGGREATGELFF
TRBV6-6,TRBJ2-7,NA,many,TGTGCCAGCAGTTACGGCGGAAACTACGAGCAGTACTTC,CASSYGGNYEQYF
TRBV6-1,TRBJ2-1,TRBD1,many,TGTGCCAGCAACTCGGGACAGGGGTTTATTTCGTTGGGCTCCTACAATGAGCAGTTCTTC,CASNSGQGFISLGSYNEQFF
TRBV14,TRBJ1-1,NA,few,TGTGCCAGCAGCCAAGATATACAGGCTTTCTTT,CASSQDIQAFF
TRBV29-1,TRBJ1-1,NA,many,TGCAGCGTTGAACTCAGGGAGGGCACTGAAGCTTTCTTT,CSVELREGTEAFF
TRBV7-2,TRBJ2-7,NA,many,TGTGCCAGCAGCTTAGGGTCGGGTTACGAGCAGTACTTC,CASSLGSGYEQYF
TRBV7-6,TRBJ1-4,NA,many,TGTGCCAGCAGCCTCCGGACCGGGGGTGGTAATGAAAAACTGTTTTTT,CASSLRTGGGNEKLFF
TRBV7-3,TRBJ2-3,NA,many,TGTGCCAGCAGCCCAGGCATTAACTCTCAGGGAATTGTCACAGATACGCAGTATTTT,CASSPGINSQGIVTDTQYF
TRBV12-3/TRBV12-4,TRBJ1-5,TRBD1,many,TGTGCCAGCAGTTTAGGCGGTGGTACCCCCTCAGGACAGGCACATCAGCCCCAGCATTTT,CASSLGGGTPSGQAHQPQHF
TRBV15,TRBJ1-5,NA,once,TGTGCCACCAGCAGGGGACATCATCAGCCCCAGCATTTT,CATSRGHHQPQHF
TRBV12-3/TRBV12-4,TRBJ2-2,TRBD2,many,TGTGCCAGCAGCCACCGAGCGGGGTCCCCTACCGGGGAGCTGTTTTTT,CASSHRAGSPTGELFF
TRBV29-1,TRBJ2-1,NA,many,TGCAGCGTTGTTGCTGGCGTAATCTACAATGAGCAGTTCTTC,CSVVAGVIYNEQFF
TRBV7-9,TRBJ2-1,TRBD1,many,TGTGCCAGCAGCTTAGTACCCTCCCCGGGGACAGGGGGAGGCAATGAGCAGTTCTTC,CASSLVPSPGTGGGNEQFF
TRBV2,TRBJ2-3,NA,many,TGTGCCAGCAGTGAACCGCGGGTCTCGGCAGATACGCAGTATTTT,CASSEPRVSADTQYF
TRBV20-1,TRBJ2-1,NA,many,TGCAGTGCTAGTTTTCGGGCAGCCGTTATAGGGAATGAGCAGTTCTTC,CSASFRAAVIGNEQFF
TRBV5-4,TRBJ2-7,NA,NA,TGTGCCAGCAGCCTGTCAGGGGGGTCTGGGGAGCAGTACTTC,CASSLSGGSGEQYF
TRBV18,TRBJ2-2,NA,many,TGTGCCAGCTCACCACCAGGAGGGGGCACGAACACCGGGGAGCTGTTTTTT,CASSPPGGGTNTGELFF